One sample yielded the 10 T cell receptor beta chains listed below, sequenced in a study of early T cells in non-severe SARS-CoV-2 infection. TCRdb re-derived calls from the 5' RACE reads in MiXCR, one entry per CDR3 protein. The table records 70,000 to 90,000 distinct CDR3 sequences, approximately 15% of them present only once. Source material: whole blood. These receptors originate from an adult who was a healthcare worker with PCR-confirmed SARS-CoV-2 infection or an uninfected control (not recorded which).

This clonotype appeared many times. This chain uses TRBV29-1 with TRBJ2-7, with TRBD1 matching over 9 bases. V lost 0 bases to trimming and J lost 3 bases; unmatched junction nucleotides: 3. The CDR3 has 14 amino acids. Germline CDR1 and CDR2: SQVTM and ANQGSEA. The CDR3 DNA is TGCAGCGTTGAAGATCGGGACAGGGACTACGAGCAGTACTTC. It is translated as CSVEDRDRDYEQYF.

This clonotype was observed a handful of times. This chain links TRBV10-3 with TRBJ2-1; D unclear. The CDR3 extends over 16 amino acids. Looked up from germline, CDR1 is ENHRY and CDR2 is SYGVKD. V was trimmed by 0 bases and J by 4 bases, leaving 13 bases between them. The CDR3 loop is CAISESTRVKYNEQFF. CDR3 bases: TGTGCCATCAGTGAGTCGACTCGGGTAAAATACAATGAGCAGTTCTTC.

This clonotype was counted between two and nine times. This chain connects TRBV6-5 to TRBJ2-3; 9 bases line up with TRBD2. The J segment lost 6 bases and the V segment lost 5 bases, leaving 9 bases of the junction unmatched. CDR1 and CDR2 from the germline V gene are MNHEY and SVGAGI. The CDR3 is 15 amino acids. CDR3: CASSLSGSPSDTQYF. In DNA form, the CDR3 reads TGTGCCAGCAGTCTTAGCGGGAGCCCCTCCGATACGCAGTATTTT.

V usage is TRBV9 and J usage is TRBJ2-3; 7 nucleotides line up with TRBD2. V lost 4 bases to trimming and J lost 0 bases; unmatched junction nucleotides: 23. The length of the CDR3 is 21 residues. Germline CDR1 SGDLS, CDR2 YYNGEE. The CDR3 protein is CASSHPWGGGPAAPSTDTQYF. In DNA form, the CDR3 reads TGTGCCAGCAGCCACCCTTGGGGGGGAGGGCCTGCCGCCCCTAGCACAGATACGCAGTATTTT.

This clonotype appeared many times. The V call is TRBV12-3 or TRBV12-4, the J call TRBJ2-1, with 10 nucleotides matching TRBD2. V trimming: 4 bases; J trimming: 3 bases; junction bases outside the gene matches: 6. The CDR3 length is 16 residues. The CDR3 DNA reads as TGTGCCAGCAGTTCCGGACTAGCGGTGATCTACAATGAGCAGTTCTTC. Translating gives CASSSGLAVIYNEQFF.

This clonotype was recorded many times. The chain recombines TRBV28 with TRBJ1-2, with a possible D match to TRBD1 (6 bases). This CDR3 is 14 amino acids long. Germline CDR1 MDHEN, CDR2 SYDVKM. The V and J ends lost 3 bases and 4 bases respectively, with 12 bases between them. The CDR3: CASSFSRGRYGYTF. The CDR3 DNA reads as TGTGCCAGCAGTTTCTCCAGGGGTCGCTATGGCTACACCTTC.

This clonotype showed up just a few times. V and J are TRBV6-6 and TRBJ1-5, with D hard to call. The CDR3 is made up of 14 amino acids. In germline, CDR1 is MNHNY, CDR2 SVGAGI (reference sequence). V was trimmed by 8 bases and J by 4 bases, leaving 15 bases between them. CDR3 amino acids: CASRPPRLNQPQHF. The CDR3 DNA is TGTGCCAGCCGTCCACCCAGACTAAATCAGCCCCAGCATTTT.

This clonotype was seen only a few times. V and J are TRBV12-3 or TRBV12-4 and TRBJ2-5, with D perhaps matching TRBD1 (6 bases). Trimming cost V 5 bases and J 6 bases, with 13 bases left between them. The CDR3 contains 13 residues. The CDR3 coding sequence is TGTGCCAGCAGTCCAGGGGCAGGAAAGACCCAGTACTTC. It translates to CASSPGAGKTQYF.

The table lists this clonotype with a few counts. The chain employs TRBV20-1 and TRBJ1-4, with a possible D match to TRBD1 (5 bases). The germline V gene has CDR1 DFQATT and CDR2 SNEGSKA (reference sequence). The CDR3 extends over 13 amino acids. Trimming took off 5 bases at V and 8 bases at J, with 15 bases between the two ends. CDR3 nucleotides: TGCAGTGCTCAAGATGCGGGGGACGAAAAACTGTTTTTT. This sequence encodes CSAQDAGDEKLFF.

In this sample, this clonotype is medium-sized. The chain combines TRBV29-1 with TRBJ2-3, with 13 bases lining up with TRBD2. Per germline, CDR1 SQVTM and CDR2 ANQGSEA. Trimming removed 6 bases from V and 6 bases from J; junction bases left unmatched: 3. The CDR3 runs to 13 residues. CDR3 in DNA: TGCAGCGTCGGGACTAGCGGGAAGGATACGCAGTATTTT. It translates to CSVGTSGKDTQYF.